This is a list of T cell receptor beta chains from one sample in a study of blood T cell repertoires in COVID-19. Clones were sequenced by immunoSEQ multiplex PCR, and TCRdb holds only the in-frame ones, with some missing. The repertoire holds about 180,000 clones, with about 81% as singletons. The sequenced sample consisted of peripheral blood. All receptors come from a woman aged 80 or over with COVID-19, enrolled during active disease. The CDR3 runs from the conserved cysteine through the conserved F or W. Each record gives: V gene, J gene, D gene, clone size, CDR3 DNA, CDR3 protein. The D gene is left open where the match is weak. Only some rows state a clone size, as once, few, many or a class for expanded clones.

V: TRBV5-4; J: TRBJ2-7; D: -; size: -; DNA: TGTGCCAGCAGTTCTTTTTTGGGCCGGTCGTCCTACGAGCAGTACTTC; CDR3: CASSSFLGRSSYEQYF
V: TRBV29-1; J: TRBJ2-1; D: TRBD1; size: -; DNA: TGCAGCGTGGGCTCTTGGGACAGGGGATTGAATGAGCAGTTCTTC; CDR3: CSVGSWDRGLNEQFF
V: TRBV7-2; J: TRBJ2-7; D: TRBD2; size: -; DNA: TGTGCCAGCAGCTTTAGCGGGGGGACCCCCTACGAGCAGTACTTC; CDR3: CASSFSGGTPYEQYF
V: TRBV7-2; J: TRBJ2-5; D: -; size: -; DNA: TGTGCCAGCAGCTTAGCCCAGGGGTGGGGTAAGGAGACCCAGTACTTC; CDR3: CASSLAQGWGKETQYF
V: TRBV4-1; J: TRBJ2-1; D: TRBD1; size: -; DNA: TGCGCCAGCAGCCCTCGACAGGGGGGTTACAATGAGCAGTTCTTC; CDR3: CASSPRQGGYNEQFF
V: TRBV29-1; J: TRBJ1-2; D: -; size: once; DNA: TGCAGCGTTGACCTCCATGGCTACACCTTC; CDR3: CSVDLHGYTF
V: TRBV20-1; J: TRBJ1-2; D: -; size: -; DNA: TGCAGTGCTAAAGGGAGCTATGGCTACACCTTC; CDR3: CSAKGSYGYTF
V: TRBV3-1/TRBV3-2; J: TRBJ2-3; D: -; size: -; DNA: TGTGCCAGCAGCCATTTTGCGGCGACAGATACGCAGTATTTT; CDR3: CASSHFAATDTQYF
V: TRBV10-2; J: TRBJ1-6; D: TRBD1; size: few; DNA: TGCGCCAGCGAGTCCGGGACAGGGGGTTCACCCCTCCACTTT; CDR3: CASESGTGGSPLHF
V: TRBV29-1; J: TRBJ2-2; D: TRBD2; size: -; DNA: TGCAGCGTTGAGAGGCTAGCGGAGAACACCGGGGAGCTGTTTTTT; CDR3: CSVERLAENTGELFF
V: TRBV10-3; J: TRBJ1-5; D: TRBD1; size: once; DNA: TGTGCCATCAGTGATTCGTCGGGACAGCTCAATCAGCCCCAGCATTTT; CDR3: CAISDSSGQLNQPQHF
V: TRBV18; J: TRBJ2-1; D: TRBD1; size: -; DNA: TGTGCCAGCTCACCCGGGGACAGGTCCTACAATGAGCAGTTCTTC; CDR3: CASSPGDRSYNEQFF
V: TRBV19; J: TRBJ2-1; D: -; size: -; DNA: TGTGCCAGTAGTATTATCCGGGGAAGGTCCTACAATGAGCAGTTCTTC; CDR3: CASSIIRGRSYNEQFF
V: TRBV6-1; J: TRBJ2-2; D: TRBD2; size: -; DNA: TGTGCCAGCAGTGATCCTAGCGGGAACACCGGGGAGCTGTTTTTT; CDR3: CASSDPSGNTGELFF
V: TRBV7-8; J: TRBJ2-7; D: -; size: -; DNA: TGTGCCAGCAGCTTAGCGAAGGCGGGCTACGAGCAGTACTTC; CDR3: CASSLAKAGYEQYF
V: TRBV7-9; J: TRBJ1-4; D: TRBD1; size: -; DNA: TGTGCCAGCAGCTTAGGGGACAGTAATGAAAAACTGTTTTTT; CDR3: CASSLGDSNEKLFF
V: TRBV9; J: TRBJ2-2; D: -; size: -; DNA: TGTGCCAGCTCCCTGTCGGGGACCGGGGAGCTGTTTTTT; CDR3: CASSLSGTGELFF
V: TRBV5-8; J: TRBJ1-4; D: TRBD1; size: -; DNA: TGTGCCAGCAGCTCCGACAGGGTGAATGAAAAACTGTTTTTT; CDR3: CASSSDRVNEKLFF
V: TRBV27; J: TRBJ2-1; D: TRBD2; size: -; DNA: TGTGCCACCCGCCGGGGGGGCGTAATCAATGAGCAGTTCTTC; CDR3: CATRRGGVINEQFF
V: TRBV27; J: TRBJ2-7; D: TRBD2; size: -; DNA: TGTGCCAGCAGTTTCCCGGGAGCGGGGGAGCAGTACTTC; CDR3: CASSFPGAGEQYF
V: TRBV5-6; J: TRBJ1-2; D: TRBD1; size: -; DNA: TGTGCCAGCAGCTTGGGGACACCGGGACAGGGCTATGGCTACACCTTC; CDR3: CASSLGTPGQGYGYTF
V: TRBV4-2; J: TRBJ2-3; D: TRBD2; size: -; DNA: TGTGCCAGCAGCCAAGAGGTAGCGGGGGGGAGCACAGATACGCAGTATTTT; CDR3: CASSQEVAGGSTDTQYF